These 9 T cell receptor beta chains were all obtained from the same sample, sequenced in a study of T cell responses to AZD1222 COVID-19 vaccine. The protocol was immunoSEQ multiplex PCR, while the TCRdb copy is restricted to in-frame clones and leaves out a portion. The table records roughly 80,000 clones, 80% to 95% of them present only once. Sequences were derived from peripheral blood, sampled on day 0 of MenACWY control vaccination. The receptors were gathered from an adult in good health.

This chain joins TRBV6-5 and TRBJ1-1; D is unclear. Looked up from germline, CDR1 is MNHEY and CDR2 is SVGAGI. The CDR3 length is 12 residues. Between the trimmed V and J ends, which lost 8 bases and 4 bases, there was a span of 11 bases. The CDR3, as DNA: TGTGCCAGCGGTATTATCGGCACTGAAGCTTTCTTT. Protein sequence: CASGIIGTEAFF.

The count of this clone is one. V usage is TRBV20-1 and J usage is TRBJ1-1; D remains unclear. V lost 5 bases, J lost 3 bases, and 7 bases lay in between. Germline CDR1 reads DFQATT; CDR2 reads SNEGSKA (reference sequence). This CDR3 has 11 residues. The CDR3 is CSAGADTEAFF. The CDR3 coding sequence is TGCAGTGCTGGAGCGGACACTGAAGCTTTCTTT.

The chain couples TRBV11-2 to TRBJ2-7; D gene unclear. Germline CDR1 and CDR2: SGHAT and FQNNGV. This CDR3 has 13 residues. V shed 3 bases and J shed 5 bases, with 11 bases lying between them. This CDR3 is CASSFVSWDEQYF. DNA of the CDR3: TGTGCCAGCAGCTTTGTTAGTTGGGACGAGCAGTACTTC.

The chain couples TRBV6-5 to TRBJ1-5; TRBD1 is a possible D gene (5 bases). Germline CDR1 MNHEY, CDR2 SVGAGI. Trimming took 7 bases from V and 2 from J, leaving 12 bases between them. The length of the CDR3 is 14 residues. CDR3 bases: TGTGCCAGCATCCCGGGGGTTCGCAATCAGCCCCAGCATTTT. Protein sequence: CASIPGVRNQPQHF.

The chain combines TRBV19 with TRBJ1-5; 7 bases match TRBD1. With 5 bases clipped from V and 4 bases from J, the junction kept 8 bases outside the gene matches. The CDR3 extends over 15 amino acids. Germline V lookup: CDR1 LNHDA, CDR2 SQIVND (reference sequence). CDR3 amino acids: CASSQQGQLNQPQHF. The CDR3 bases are TGTGCCAGTAGTCAGCAGGGACAGCTGAATCAGCCCCAGCATTTT. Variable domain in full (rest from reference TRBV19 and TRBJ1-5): DGGITQSPKYLFRKEGQNVTLSCEQNLNHDAMYWYRQDPGQGLRLIYYSQIVNDFQKGDIAEGYSVSREKKESFPLTVTSAQKNPTAFYLCASSQQGQLNQPQHFGDGTRLSIL.

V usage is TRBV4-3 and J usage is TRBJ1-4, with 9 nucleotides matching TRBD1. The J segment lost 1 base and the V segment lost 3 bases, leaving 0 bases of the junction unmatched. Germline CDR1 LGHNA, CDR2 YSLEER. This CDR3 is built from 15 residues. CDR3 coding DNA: TGCGCCAGCAGCCAGACAGGGGGAACTAATGAAAAACTGTTTTTT. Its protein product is CASSQTGGTNEKLFF.

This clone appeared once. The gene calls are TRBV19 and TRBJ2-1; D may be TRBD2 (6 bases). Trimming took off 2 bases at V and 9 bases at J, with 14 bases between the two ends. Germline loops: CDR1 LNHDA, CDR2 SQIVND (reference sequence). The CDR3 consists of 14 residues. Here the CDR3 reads CASSIRRDGSEQFF. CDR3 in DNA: TGTGCCAGTAGTATAAGGCGGGATGGAAGTGAGCAGTTCTTC.

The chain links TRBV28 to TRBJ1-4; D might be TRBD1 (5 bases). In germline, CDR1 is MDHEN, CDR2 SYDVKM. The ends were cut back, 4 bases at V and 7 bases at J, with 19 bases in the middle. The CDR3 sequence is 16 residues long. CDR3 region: CASSSLRWGESEKLFF. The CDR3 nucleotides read TGTGCCAGCAGTTCCCTTAGGTGGGGGGAGAGTGAAAAACTGTTTTTT.

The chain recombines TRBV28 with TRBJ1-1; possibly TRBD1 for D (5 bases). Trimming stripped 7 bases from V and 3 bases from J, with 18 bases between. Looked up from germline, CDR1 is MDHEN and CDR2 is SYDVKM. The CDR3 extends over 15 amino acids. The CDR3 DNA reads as TGTGCCAGCACCAGCGGCGGGGCGCAAGACACTGAAGCTTTCTTT. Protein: CASTSGGAQDTEAFF. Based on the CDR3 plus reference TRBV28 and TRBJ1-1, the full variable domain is DVKVTQSSRYLVKRTGEKVFLECVQDMDHENMFWYRQDPGLGLRLIYFSYDVKMKEKGDIPEGYSVSREKKERFSLILESASTNQTSMYLCASTSGGAQDTEAFFGQGTRLTVV.